A selection of T cell receptor beta chains follows, all from one sample in a study of OX40 agonist ivuxolimab in advanced cancers. This table comes from immunoSEQ multiplex PCR, and its TCRdb copy is limited to in-frame clones, with some not included. Among about 69,000 clones listed, around four fifths were seen once. The source was CD4+ or CD8+ T cells sorted from blood, collected in a trial of the OX40 agonist ivuxolimab. Receptors originate from an adult with an advanced solid tumor such as melanoma, head and neck, liver or kidney cancer. Each CDR3 is given with its conserved first and last residue. The D gene is left open where the match is weak. Where a row states a size, it is once, few, many or the class of an expanded clone; other rows omit it.

clone_size,d_call,j_call,v_call,cdr3_nt,cdr3_aa
NA,NA,TRBJ1-1,TRBV7-9,TGTGCCAGCCAATTCGAGGGGCCGAACACTGAAGCTTTCTTT,CASQFEGPNTEAFF
NA,NA,TRBJ1-5,TRBV14,TGTGCCAGCGGTCGACAGTACAATCAGCCCCAGCATTTT,CASGRQYNQPQHF
NA,TRBD2,TRBJ2-1,TRBV11-1,TGTGCCAGCAGCTTATTAGCGGGAAATCCGCATGAGCAGTTCTTC,CASSLLAGNPHEQFF
NA,NA,TRBJ1-5,TRBV5-1,TGCGCCAGCAGCTTGGGTGCAGGAGAGAGGCCCCAGCATTTT,CASSLGAGERPQHF
NA,NA,TRBJ2-2,TRBV19,TGTGCCAGTGGAACAGCCGCCAACACCGGGGAGCTGTTTTTT,CASGTAANTGELFF
NA,NA,TRBJ2-4,TRBV7-9,TGTGCCAGCAGCTTACTTGGGATGGACATTCAGTACTTC,CASSLLGMDIQYF
NA,TRBD2,TRBJ2-7,TRBV7-9,TGTGCCAGCAGCGGGGAGTTCACTAGCGGGAGGACCCTATACGAGCAGTACTTC,CASSGEFTSGRTLYEQYF
NA,NA,TRBJ2-2,TRBV7-2,TGTGCCAGCAGCCTAGGCCGGGTAGGGCCCGGGGAGCTGTTTTTT,CASSLGRVGPGELFF
few,TRBD1,TRBJ1-2,TRBV27,TGTGCCAGCAGCAGAAGACTAGGGACAGGTGTCTTTAATGGCTACACCTTC,CASSRRLGTGVFNGYTF
NA,TRBD2,TRBJ2-2,TRBV19,TGTGCCAGTAGTCAAAGCGGGAGGGCGAACACCGGGGAGCTGTTTTTT,CASSQSGRANTGELFF
NA,NA,TRBJ2-3,TRBV25-1,TGTGCCAGCAGTGGGCAGGGACACACAGATACGCAGTATTTT,CASSGQGHTDTQYF
NA,NA,TRBJ1-2,TRBV25-1,TGTGCCAGCACTGGACAGAGCGGTGGCTGCACCTTC,CASTGQSGGCTF
NA,TRBD2,TRBJ2-7,TRBV7-3,TGTGCCAGCAGCCCCTCAGGACTAGCGGTATCCTACGAGCAGTACTTC,CASSPSGLAVSYEQYF
NA,TRBD2,TRBJ2-1,TRBV11-2,TGTGCCAGCAGTTTCGGGGGGGAGGCCTCCTACAATGAGCAGTTCTTC,CASSFGGEASYNEQFF
few,TRBD2,TRBJ2-1,TRBV7-9,TGTGCCAGCAGCCGATACCGGACTAGCGGGAGGGCTGGCTACAATGAGCAGTTCTTC,CASSRYRTSGRAGYNEQFF